The T cell receptor (beta chain) described here comes from a study of blood T cell repertoires in COVID-19. Study context: Donors in the United States, Italy and Spain gave samples during acute or convalescent COVID-19. Sources were T cells, B-cell-depleted T cells, or PBMCs; the material itself was cDNA or gDNA.

Seattle's enrolled individuals joined amid active infection and were then monitored longitudinally. Under the authors' procedure: Reference gene primer amplification yielded estimated nucleated cell counts. Produced via immunoSEQ multiplex PCR; TCRdb's table is partial and in-frame only. That table supplies the V and J calls and clone size; D and trimming were determined from the DNA. This sample has around 400,000 clones, with roughly 86% found just once. V lost 2 bases, J lost 6 bases, and 11 bases lay in between. The CDR3 is 15 residues long. The V gene's germline CDR1 is SNHLY and CDR2 FYNNEI. The clonotype originates from a woman in her fifties or sixties with COVID-19, enrolled during active disease. Sequencing was carried out using peripheral blood. The rearrangement joins TRBV2 to TRBJ1-6; no clear D gene. The CDR3 loop reads CASSESGQPNSPLHF. The CDR3 DNA reads as TGTGCCAGCAGTGAAAGTGGGCAGCCTAATTCACCCCTCCACTTT.